The sequence of this T cell receptor beta chain was determined in a study of cytomegalovirus exposure and HLA in healthy donors. CDR1 SGHNT and CDR2 YYREEE come from the germline V gene (reference sequence). V gave up 4 bases and J gave up 2 bases; unmatched junction bases: 7. The CDR3 has 15 residues. The study ran its PCR with 60 Vbeta and 13 Jbeta primers. The table came from immunoSEQ multiplex PCR; TCRdb's copy has only in-frame clones and leaves some out. The data hold hundreds of thousands of clones, with around 66% observed a single time. V gene TRBV5-4 combines with J gene TRBJ2-5; TRBD1 agrees at 8 bases. This clonotype was obtained from a female donor in good health and CMV-seronegative. Sequenced input: PBMCs. This CDR3 reads CASSRKGQVQETQYF. The CDR3 nucleotides read TGTGCCAGCAGCCGTAAGGGACAGGTGCAAGAGACCCAGTACTTC.